This T cell receptor (beta chain) originates from a study of T cells in Graves' hyperthyroidism and ophthalmopathy. Regarding the study as a whole: The model made its ophthalmopathy prediction, and onset followed a median roughly 6.5 months later.

CDR3 length equals 13 residues. The trim removed 4 bases at V and 4 bases at J, leaving 6 bases unmatched. CDR1 and CDR2 (germline): SQVTM, ANQGSEA. Diagnoses were established using clinical symptoms, serum thyroxine and TRAb, thyroid ultrasound and orbital computed tomography. This clonotype was recorded at least ten times. Antigen: not known. Amplification yielded TCR beta CDR3 regions, with RNA transcripts as the source. Carried out on the TCR CDR3, a first-round RT-PCR used the HTBI primer set. TCRdb redid the calling of the multiplex PCR reads with MiXCR, one entry per CDR3 protein. The repertoire holds a few hundred thousand distinct CDR3 sequences, with approximately 48% as singletons.

This clonotype was sampled from an adult woman with Graves' disease, either hyperthyroidism or ophthalmopathy (not recorded which). The chain has TRBV29-1 and TRBJ2-5, with 7 nucleotides matching TRBD2. The sample consisted of peripheral blood or thyroid tissue (not recorded which). CDR3 sequence reads: CSVGPGGVETQYF. CDR3 DNA sequence: TGCAGCGTTGGGCCTGGGGGGGTAGAGACCCAGTACTTC.